A single sample is the source of the 22 T cell receptor beta chains below, sequenced in a study of CD8+CD57+ T cells in acquired aplastic anemia. CDR3 and TCR beta VDJ profiling relied on a genomic DNA template. In TCRdb, the reads were re-called with MiXCR into one record per CDR3 protein. The sample yields approximately 130,000 distinct CDR3 sequences, 35% to 50% seen once. The sequenced sample consisted of sorted CD4+, CD8+, or CD8+CD57+ T cells (not recorded which) from PBMCs. Receptors originate from a human donor in good health, serving as a control.

This clonotype was counted at least ten times. This rearrangement joins TRBV5-1 to TRBJ1-1; TRBD1 is a possible D gene (5 bases). CDR3 size: 14 residues. CDR1 and CDR2 from the germline V gene are SGHRS and YFSETQ. Trimming pared 0 bases from V and 1 base from J, leaving 7 bases between. The CDR3 is CASSLDGGNTEAFF. CDR3 DNA: TGCGCCAGCAGCTTGGATGGGGGGAACACTGAAGCTTTCTTT.

About this clonotype itself: It may be a read error: a sequence one base away is much more abundant. The CDR3 nucleotides are TGTGCCAGCAGCCGGGAGGACGGACATAATCCACCCCTCCACTTT. The encoded protein is CASSREDGHNPPLHF. The chain combines TRBV3-1 with TRBJ1-6, with D possibly being TRBD1 (5 bases). CDR3 size: 15 residues. Germline V lookup: CDR1 LGHDT, CDR2 YNNKEL (reference sequence).

Comment on this clonotype: It may be a read error: a sequence one base away is much more abundant. The V gene is TRBV20-1, the J gene TRBJ2-4; weak D call: TRBD1 (5 bases). Germline V gives CDR1 DFQATT, CDR2 SNEGSKA (reference sequence). V lost 6 bases and J lost 0, with 18 bases in between. The CDR3 length is 16 residues. The CDR3 nucleotides read TGCAGTGCGTGGGGCAGAACGCTTGGAGCCAAAAACATTCAGTACTTC. Residues: CSAWGRTLGAKNIQYF.

As concerns this clonotype: This may come from a read error, since a much larger clone is one base off. The rearrangement uses TRBV5-8 and TRBJ2-1; 8 bases are a match to TRBD1. CDR1 SGHTS and CDR2 YDEGEE come from the germline V gene. The CDR3 spans 13 residues. V trimming: 7 bases; J trimming: 16 bases; junction bases outside the gene matches: 16. The CDR3 bases are TGTGCCAGCGACCCGGGTAGGGACAGGATGATATTCTTC. Translated, it gives CASDPGRDRMIFF.

This sequence joins TRBV19 and TRBJ2-4; 7 nucleotides match TRBD2. The CDR3 consists of 17 residues. Germline trimming cut 4 bases from V and 2 bases from J; bases unmatched to any gene: 11. Germline CDR1 is LNHDA and CDR2 is SQIVND (reference sequence). In DNA, the CDR3 is TGTGCCAGTAGTAATGATCCGGGGGGATGGACCAAAAACATTCAGTACTTC. Translating it yields CASSNDPGGWTKNIQYF.

This sequence joins TRBV25-1 and TRBJ1-5, with 11 bases aligning to TRBD1. This CDR3 has 14 amino acids. The trim removed 10 bases at V and 5 bases at J, leaving 7 bases unmatched. The V gene's germline CDR1 is MGHDK and CDR2 SYGVNS. CDR3 DNA: TGTGCCACCCGGACAGGGGGCTTGTATCAGCCCCAGCATTTT. Residues: CATRTGGLYQPQHF.

This clonotype was counted once. The chain combines TRBV2 with TRBJ2-3; 9 bases match TRBD2. The CDR3 spans 14 residues. V gave up 11 bases and J gave up 0 bases; unmatched junction bases: 6. Germline CDR1 SNHLY, CDR2 FYNNEI. CDR3 region: CAVTTSGSTDTQYF. CDR3 DNA sequence: TGTGCCGTCACCACTAGCGGGAGCACAGATACGCAGTATTTT.

Concerning this clonotype: A junction end diverges from the germline sequence, so it may reflect a read error. In nucleotides, the CDR3 is TGCGCCAGCGGCTTGAGTCGGGGGGGCACAGGTACGCAGTATTTT. This sequence encodes CASGLSRGGTGTQYF. V and J are TRBV5-1 and TRBJ2-3; 8 bases align to TRBD2. Germline assignment: CDR1 SGHRS and CDR2 YFSETQ. CDR3 length equals 15 residues.

In this sample, this clonotype turned up many times. The chain combines TRBV20-1 with TRBJ2-1; 8 bases agree with TRBD2. V shed 5 bases, J shed 7 bases, and the junction held 13 bases outside the gene matches. This CDR3 contains 15 residues. CDR1 DFQATT and CDR2 SNEGSKA come from the germline V gene (reference sequence). CDR3 coding DNA: TGCAGTGCTCCCTCCAGGAGCGGGAGTCTGAATGAGCAGTTCTTC. This codes for CSAPSRSGSLNEQFF.

This clonotype has a single count. A much larger clone lies one base from this, so it may be a read error. The chain carries TRBV5-1 and TRBJ1-2; 7 bases agree with TRBD1. The CDR3 has 13 residues. V trimming: 5 bases; J trimming: 4 bases; junction bases outside the gene matches: 5. Germline CDR1 reads SGHRS; CDR2 reads YFSETQ. The CDR3 region is CASRPGQSYGYTF. For the CDR3, the DNA is TGCGCCAGCAGACCGGGACAGAGCTATGGCTACACCTTC.

At least ten counts were recorded for this clonotype. V gene TRBV19 combines with J gene TRBJ2-1; no clear D gene. Between the trimmed V and J ends, which lost 1 base and 0 bases, there was a span of 16 bases. Germline V gene sequence: CDR1 LNHDA, CDR2 SQIVND (reference sequence). The CDR3 is made up of 18 amino acids. The CDR3 DNA reads TGTGCCAGTAGTATAGCGCGGCGCTTCCCCAGCTCCTACAATGAGCAGTTCTTC. The encoded protein is CASSIARRFPSSYNEQFF.

This clonotype was detected ten times or more. The chain uses TRBV25-1 and TRBJ1-6; D is unresolved. Looked up from germline, CDR1 is MGHDK and CDR2 is SYGVNS. This CDR3 region has 15 residues. V lost 1 base to trimming and J lost 9 bases, with 13 bases between them. The CDR3 reads CASSESPGSGSPLHF. In nucleotides, the CDR3 is TGTGCCAGCAGTGAATCGCCGGGGTCCGGTTCACCCCTCCACTTT. The full variable domain, completed using reference TRBV25-1 and TRBJ1-6, is EADIYQTPRYLVIGTGKKITLECSQTMGHDKMYWYQQDPGMELHLIHYSYGVNSTEKGDLSSESTVSRIRTEHFPLTLESARPSHTSQYLCASSESPGSGSPLHFGNGTRLTVT.

This rearrangement joins TRBV29-1 to TRBJ2-7; 8 bases are a match to TRBD1. CDR3 size: 13 residues. V was pared by 7 bases and J by 1 base, with 6 bases of the junction left unmatched. The germline V gene has CDR1 SQVTM and CDR2 ANQGSEA. This CDR3 reads CSGNGQGSYEQYF. CDR3 sequence (DNA): TGCAGCGGGAATGGACAGGGATCCTACGAGCAGTACTTC.

Note on this clonotype: This may be a read error, as it is one base from a much larger clone. Because it lacks the conserved phenylalanine or tryptophan at the end, this CDR3 is likely a read error. V gene TRBV30 combines with J gene TRBJ1-2; no clear D gene. The CDR3 sequence is 11 residues long. The germline CDR1 and CDR2 sequences are GTSNPN and SVGIG (reference sequence). The CDR3: CAWAIPYRYTL. CDR3 nucleotide sequence: TGTGCCTGGGCGATTCCCTATCGCTACACCCTC.

There are many counts of this clonotype. The chain recombines TRBV6-5 with TRBJ2-6, with TRBD1 matching over 7 bases. The J segment lost 4 bases and the V segment lost 2 bases, leaving 8 bases of the junction unmatched. This CDR3 is 17 amino acids long. Looked up from germline, CDR1 is MNHEY and CDR2 is SVGAGI. The CDR3 DNA follows: TGTGCCAGCAGTTACGACCAGGGGGTAAGGGGGGCCAACGTCCTGACTTTC. This encodes CASSYDQGVRGANVLTF.

The CDR3 DNA is TGTGCCAGCAGCCCGCTCGTTACAGGGTACCATAATTCACCCCTCCACTTT. This codes for CASSPLVTGYHNSPLHF. The J gene is TRBJ1-6, the V gene TRBV25-1, with D possibly matching TRBD1 (6 bases). Trimming took 6 bases from V and 5 from J, leaving 20 bases between them. CDR1 is MGHDK, CDR2 SYGVNS, per germline. CDR3 length: 17 amino acids.

The chain has TRBV19 and TRBJ2-7; a weak D match, TRBD1 (5 bases). Germline CDR1 LNHDA, CDR2 SQIVND (reference sequence). This CDR3 contains 13 residues. V was trimmed by 3 bases and J by 5 bases, leaving 11 bases between them. This CDR3 reads CASSIGAVDEQYF. Written as DNA, the CDR3 is TGTGCCAGTAGTATTGGGGCGGTGGACGAGCAGTACTTC.

This clonotype came up a few times. This may be a read error: a much more frequent sequence differs by one nucleotide. Since the CDR3 does not end with the conserved phenylalanine or tryptophan, this likely comes from a read error. V usage is TRBV20-1 and J usage is TRBJ2-3, with 7 bases lining up with TRBD2. Germline trimming cut 6 bases from V and 5 bases from J; bases unmatched to any gene: 11. Germline V CDR1 and CDR2: DFQATT, SNEGSKA (reference sequence). The CDR3 loop spans 14 amino acids. CDR3: CSALGRGVIDTQYS. Here the CDR3 DNA reads TGCAGTGCCCTTGGACGGGGGGTCATAGATACGCAGTATTCT.

The chain is built from TRBV10-1 and TRBJ2-7; D is uncertain. Germline CDR1 is WNHNN and CDR2 is SYGVQD (reference sequence). The CDR3 sequence is 13 residues long. V was shortened by 3 bases and J by 5 bases, with 11 bases between the two germline ends. CDR3 protein: CASSEGRNHEQYF. For the CDR3, the DNA is TGCGCCAGCAGTGAAGGCAGGAACCACGAGCAGTACTTC.

This clonotype has ten or more counts. The rearrangement uses TRBV19 and TRBJ2-5; D remains ambiguous. V shed 2 bases and J shed 5 bases, with 15 bases lying between them. This CDR3 spans 15 amino acids. CDR1 LNHDA and CDR2 SQIVND come from the germline V gene (reference sequence). The CDR3 DNA is TGTGCCAGTAGTATATTCGTTCGGGCAAGGGAGACCCAGTACTTC. This sequence encodes CASSIFVRARETQYF.

This clonotype was seen repeatedly, ten times or more. The chain uses TRBV7-9 and TRBJ2-1; unclear D gene. The V end lost 1 base, the J end lost 6 bases, and 7 bases lay between the germline ends. Germline-derived CDR1 and CDR2 are SEHNR and FQNEAQ (reference sequence). This CDR3 is 13 amino acids long. The DNA of the CDR3 is TGTGCCAGCAGCTTAGGCCTCCCCAATGAGCAGTTCTTC. This encodes CASSLGLPNEQFF.

This clonotype was seen only once. The gene calls are TRBV29-1 and TRBJ2-1, with TRBD2 matching 11 bases. Trimming at V came to 6 bases and at J to 4 bases, leaving 2 bases not matched to a gene. From germline, CDR1 is SQVTM and CDR2 ANQGSEA. The CDR3 contains 13 residues. The CDR3 loop reads CSVGLAGYNEQFF. The CDR3 coding sequence is TGCAGCGTAGGACTAGCGGGTTACAATGAGCAGTTCTTC.